These 22 T cell receptor beta chains were all obtained from the same sample, sequenced in a study of blood T cell repertoires in COVID-19. Data came from immunoSEQ multiplex PCR; TCRdb stores just in-frame clones and leaves some out. The table records roughly 250,000 clones, about 73% of them present only once. Sequencing was carried out using peripheral blood. Every receptor here comes from a woman older than 75 with acute or convalescent COVID-19.

The chain employs TRBV9 and TRBJ1-1, with D tentatively TRBD1 (5 bases). V lost 2 bases and J lost 3, with 11 bases in between. Germline CDR1 SGDLS, CDR2 YYNGEE. The CDR3 spans 14 residues. The CDR3 loop is CASSVGGWDTEAFF. DNA of the CDR3: TGTGCCAGCAGCGTCGGGGGGTGGGACACTGAAGCTTTCTTT.

This chain links TRBV6-6 with TRBJ1-2; 7 positions agree with TRBD1. The CDR3 totals 13 residues. V lost 2 bases, J lost 5 bases, and 2 bases stayed unmatched. The germline V gene encodes CDR1 MNHNY and CDR2 SVGAGI (reference sequence). The CDR3 loop is CASSYDRAYGYTF. The DNA for the CDR3 is TGTGCCAGCAGTTACGACAGGGCTTATGGCTACACCTTC.

The rearrangement joins TRBV18 to TRBJ1-1; TRBD1 matches 9 bases. The CDR3 loop spans 15 amino acids. CDR1 KGHSH and CDR2 LQKENI come from the germline V gene. V dropped 0 bases and J dropped 4; count of bases not matched to a gene: 3. The CDR3 spells CASSPPGQGITEAFF. CDR3 bases: TGTGCCAGCTCACCACCGGGACAGGGCATCACTGAAGCTTTCTTT.

The chain uses TRBV5-8 and TRBJ1-5, with D possibly TRBD1 on 5 matching bases. The germline V gene has CDR1 SGHTS and CDR2 YDEGEE. V lost 4 bases and J 0 bases, leaving 17 bases between the germline ends. This CDR3 comprises 17 residues. In nucleotides, the CDR3 is TGTGCCAGCAGCCGCCGGGGGTTTGATTATAGCAATCAGCCCCAGCATTTT. Amino acid sequence: CASSRRGFDYSNQPQHF.

V usage is TRBV4-2 and J usage is TRBJ1-2; 9 nucleotides match TRBD1. CDR1 and CDR2 (germline): LGHNA, YNFKEQ. V trimming: 2 bases; J trimming: 4 bases; junction bases outside the gene matches: 5. The length of the CDR3 is 15 residues. CDR3 coding DNA: TGTGCCAGCAGCCAAAGGACAGGGGCGGGCTATGGCTACACCTTC. Translated, it gives CASSQRTGAGYGYTF.

This clone appeared many times. The J gene is TRBJ2-5, the V gene TRBV3-1 (or the pseudogene TRBV3-2); D might be TRBD1 (7 bases). CDR1 and CDR2 from the germline V gene are LGHDT and YNNKEL (reference sequence). This CDR3 region has 18 residues. Trimming removed 0 bases at V and 3 bases at J, with 20 bases between. CDR3: CASSQEEGTASGEETQYF. The CDR3 DNA reads TGTGCCAGCAGCCAAGAGGAAGGGACAGCTTCGGGGGAAGAGACCCAGTACTTC.

This clone was observed a few times. The rearrangement links TRBV10-2 to TRBJ1-2; 7 positions agree with TRBD1. Germline CDR1 reads WSHSY; CDR2 reads SAAADI. The CDR3 consists of 12 residues. Trimming removed 6 bases from V and 10 bases from J; junction bases left unmatched: 8. The CDR3 protein is CASSGRTGDYTF. The CDR3, as DNA: TGCGCCAGCAGCGGCCGGACAGGCGACTACACCTTC.

The rearrangement uses TRBV10-1 and TRBJ2-1; a weak D match, TRBD2 (5 bases). From germline, CDR1 is WNHNN and CDR2 SYGVQD (reference sequence). CDR3 length equals 15 residues. With 6 bases removed from V and 7 bases from J, the gap between germline ends came to 19 bases. In DNA form, the CDR3 reads TGCGCCAGCAGCCCCGGGCGGGCGCCAACAAATGAGCAGTTCTTC. Its protein is CASSPGRAPTNEQFF.

Here the CDR3 DNA reads TGTGCCTGGAGTGTACAGCAGGGGGTATACACTGAAGCTTTCTTT. This translates into CAWSVQQGVYTEAFF. The chain recombines TRBV30 with TRBJ1-1; 7 bases line up with TRBD1. The V segment lost 0 bases and the J segment 3 bases; nucleotides outside the gene matches: 7. The CDR3 extends over 15 amino acids. Germline-derived CDR1 and CDR2 are GTSNPN and SVGIG (reference sequence).

The V and J genes are TRBV5-1 and TRBJ2-2; D perhaps matches TRBD1 (6 bases). This CDR3 is 16 amino acids long. Looked up from germline, CDR1 is SGHRS and CDR2 is YFSETQ. V was trimmed by 1 base and J by 1 base, leaving 11 bases between them. Here the CDR3 reads CASSLFPGQNTGELFF. In nucleotides, the CDR3 is TGCGCCAGCAGCTTGTTTCCGGGACAGAACACCGGGGAGCTGTTTTTT.

This chain connects TRBV10-1 to TRBJ1-1; 9 nucleotides line up with TRBD1. Germline assignment: CDR1 WNHNN and CDR2 SYGVQD (reference sequence). This CDR3 spans 14 amino acids. Unmatched junction bases numbered 13, after V lost 6 bases and J lost 11 bases. CDR3 nucleotide sequence: TGCGCCAGCAGAGCCGGGACAGGGTACTCTCGGGCTTTCTTT. Translating gives CASRAGTGYSRAFF.

The chain combines TRBV28 with TRBJ1-2, with D maybe TRBD1 (5 bases). The V end was cut by 10 bases, the J end by 0 bases, with 9 bases between. In germline, CDR1 is MDHEN, CDR2 SYDVKM. The CDR3 is 12 amino acids. CDR3 loop: CATGTSNYGYTF. In DNA, the CDR3 is TGTGCCACCGGGACTTCTAACTATGGCTACACCTTC.

This chain uses TRBV3-1 (or the pseudogene TRBV3-2) with TRBJ2-6; 7 bases align to TRBD2. CDR3 length: 15 amino acids. The trim removed 7 bases at V and 4 bases at J, leaving 7 bases unmatched. CDR1 and CDR2 (germline): LGHDT, YNNKEL (reference sequence). Written as DNA, the CDR3 is TGTGCCAGCACCCCATCTAGCGGCGGGGCCAACGTCCTGACTTTC. This encodes CASTPSSGGANVLTF.

This clone was seen ten or more times. The gene calls are TRBV5-1 and TRBJ1-4, with D possibly being TRBD1 (6 bases). Germline V gene data show CDR1 as SGHRS and CDR2 as YFSETQ. Trimming stripped 1 base from V and 7 bases from J, with 11 bases between. This CDR3 contains 14 residues. The CDR3 reads CASSLSGGSEKLFF. CDR3 DNA: TGCGCCAGCAGCTTGTCGGGGGGCTCTGAAAAACTGTTTTTT.

The chain has TRBV18 and TRBJ2-4; tentative D call: TRBD2 (6 bases). The V end lost 3 bases, the J end lost 0 bases, and 9 bases lay between the germline ends. This CDR3 comprises 15 residues. Germline assignment: CDR1 KGHSH and CDR2 LQKENI. CDR3 residues: CASSPQGLAKNIQYF. CDR3 DNA: TGTGCCAGCTCACCCCAGGGACTAGCCAAAAACATTCAGTACTTC.

This chain joins TRBV5-4 and TRBJ1-1, with 9 bases fitting TRBD1. The CDR3 consists of 15 residues. In germline, CDR1 is SGHNT, CDR2 YYREEE (reference sequence). Trimming removed 3 bases from V and 0 bases from J; junction bases left unmatched: 3. The DNA for the CDR3 is TGTGCCAGCAGCTCCGGGACAGGGCTGAACACTGAAGCTTTCTTT. Translating gives CASSSGTGLNTEAFF. The variable domain in full, with the rest retrieved from reference TRBV5-4 and TRBJ1-1, is ETGVTQSPTHLIKTRGQQVTLRCSSQSGHNTVSWYQQALGQGPQFIFQYYREEENGRGNFPPRFSGLQFPNYSSELNVNALELDDSALYLCASSSGTGLNTEAFFGQGTRLTVV.

This clone was seen just once. The genes are TRBV19 and TRBJ2-7, with 7 bases fitting TRBD2. This CDR3 spans 15 amino acids. The J segment lost 4 bases and the V segment lost 4 bases, leaving 10 bases of the junction unmatched. In germline, CDR1 is LNHDA, CDR2 SQIVND (reference sequence). DNA of the CDR3: TGTGCCAGTAGTACCCACGAGGCGGGAGTTTACGAGCAGTACTTC. This codes for CASSTHEAGVYEQYF.

This clone is a singleton in its sample. The chain carries TRBV19 and TRBJ2-7, with 8 bases identical to TRBD1. J lost 3 bases, V lost 3 bases, and 10 bases had no gene match. Looked up from germline, CDR1 is LNHDA and CDR2 is SQIVND (reference sequence). This CDR3 is built from 16 residues. The CDR3 here is CASSMSGQGGFYEQYF. In DNA form, the CDR3 reads TGTGCCAGTAGTATGTCCGGACAGGGAGGATTCTACGAGCAGTACTTC.

As regards this clone: Within the sample, other DNA sequences also encode this same CDR3. The chain carries TRBV27 and TRBJ2-6, with D perhaps TRBD1 (6 bases). Germline lookup yields CDR1 MNHEY and CDR2 SMNVEV (reference sequence). This CDR3 is 16 amino acids long. Trimming removed 4 bases from V and 1 base from J, with 11 bases in between. The DNA of the CDR3 is TGTGCCAGCAGTTCCCTCACAGGGTCTGGGGCCAACGTCCTGACTTTC. Protein: CASSSLTGSGANVLTF.

The rearrangement joins TRBV29-1 to TRBJ2-5; D call uncertain. Germline V lookup: CDR1 SQVTM, CDR2 ANQGSEA. With 6 bases removed from V and 0 bases from J, the gap between germline ends came to 11 bases. This CDR3 is built from 13 residues. CDR3: CSVSAGYQETQYF. CDR3 nucleotides: TGCAGCGTGTCAGCCGGGTACCAAGAGACCCAGTACTTC.

The chain couples TRBV6-5 to TRBJ1-2; 8 bases fit TRBD1. Germline V gene data show CDR1 as MNHEY and CDR2 as SVGAGI. V was pared by 8 bases and J by 3 bases, with 11 bases of the junction left unmatched. The CDR3 is 15 amino acids. This CDR3 is CASVGRGQGDYGYTF. CDR3 DNA sequence: TGTGCCAGCGTGGGCAGGGGGCAGGGCGACTATGGCTACACCTTC.

This chain uses TRBV27 with TRBJ1-2; D is uncertain. The CDR3 loop spans 14 amino acids. The V end was cut by 8 bases, the J end by 0 bases, with 13 bases between. From germline, CDR1 is MNHEY and CDR2 SMNVEV (reference sequence). In DNA form, the CDR3 reads TGTGCCAGCGCCCCTGCGGGCCCTAACTATGGCTACACCTTC. Its protein is CASAPAGPNYGYTF.